Given below is one T cell receptor beta chain in context. Its matching antigen is unknown. This sample is part of a study of shared clonotypes between healthy human individuals. The CDR3 sequence is 14 residues long. With 5 bases removed from V and 10 bases from J, the gap between germline ends came to 18 bases. Looked up from germline, CDR1 is SGHTA and CDR2 is FQGNSA. General study points: Estimated richness values were generally larger in naive subsets than in memory subsets.

Using immunoSEQ multiplex PCR, the repertoire was profiled, and TCRdb retains in-frame clones only, with some absent. The sample consists of 2 million to 2.5 million clones, about 92% of them appearing once. This clonotype was obtained from a young man in good health. Some clones in this sample may be carry-over from other donors' samples. The V gene is TRBV7-2, the J gene TRBJ2-1; either TRBD1 or TRBD2 may fit D (5 bases each). Sequencing was carried out using naive CD4+ T cells from PBMCs. The subset denotes: CD45RA+ positively selected. CDR3 amino acids: CASSPLGVWQEQFF. The CDR3 region has the DNA TGTGCCAGCAGCCCACTGGGGGTGTGGCAGGAGCAGTTCTTC.